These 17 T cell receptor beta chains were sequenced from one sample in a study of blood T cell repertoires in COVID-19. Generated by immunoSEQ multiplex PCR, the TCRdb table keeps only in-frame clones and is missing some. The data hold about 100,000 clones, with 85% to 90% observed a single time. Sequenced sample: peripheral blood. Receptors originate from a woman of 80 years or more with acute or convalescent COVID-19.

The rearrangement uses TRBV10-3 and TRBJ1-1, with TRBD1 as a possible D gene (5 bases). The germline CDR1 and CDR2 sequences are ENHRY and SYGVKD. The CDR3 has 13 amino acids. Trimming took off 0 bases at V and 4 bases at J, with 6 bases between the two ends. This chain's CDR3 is CAISESRATEAFF. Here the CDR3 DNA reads TGTGCCATCAGTGAGTCCAGGGCCACTGAAGCTTTCTTT.

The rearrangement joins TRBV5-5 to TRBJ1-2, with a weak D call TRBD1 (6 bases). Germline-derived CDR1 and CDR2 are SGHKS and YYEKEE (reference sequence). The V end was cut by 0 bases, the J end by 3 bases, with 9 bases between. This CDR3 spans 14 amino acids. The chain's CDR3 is CASSLEPGDYGYTF. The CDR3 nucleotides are TGTGCCAGCAGCTTGGAGCCAGGGGACTATGGCTACACCTTC.

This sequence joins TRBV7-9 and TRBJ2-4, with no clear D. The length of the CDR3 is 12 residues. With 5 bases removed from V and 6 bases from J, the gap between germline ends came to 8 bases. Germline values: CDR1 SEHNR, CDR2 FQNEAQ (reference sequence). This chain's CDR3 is CASSRTANIQYF. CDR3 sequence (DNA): TGTGCCAGCAGCCGAACTGCAAACATTCAGTACTTC.

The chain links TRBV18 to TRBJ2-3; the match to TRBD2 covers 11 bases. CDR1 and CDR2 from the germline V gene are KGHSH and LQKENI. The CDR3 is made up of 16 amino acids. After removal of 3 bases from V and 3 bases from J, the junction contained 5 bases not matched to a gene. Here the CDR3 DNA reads TGTGCCAGCTCACCCGAACTAGCGGGGGTAACAGATACGCAGTATTTT. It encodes CASSPELAGVTDTQYF.

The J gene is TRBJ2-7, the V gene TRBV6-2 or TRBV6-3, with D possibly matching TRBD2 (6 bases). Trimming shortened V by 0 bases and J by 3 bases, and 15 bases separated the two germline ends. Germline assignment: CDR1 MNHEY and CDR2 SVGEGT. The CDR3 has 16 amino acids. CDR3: CASSYSAGGINYEQYF. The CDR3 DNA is TGTGCCAGCAGTTACTCGGCCGGGGGTATAAACTACGAGCAGTACTTC.

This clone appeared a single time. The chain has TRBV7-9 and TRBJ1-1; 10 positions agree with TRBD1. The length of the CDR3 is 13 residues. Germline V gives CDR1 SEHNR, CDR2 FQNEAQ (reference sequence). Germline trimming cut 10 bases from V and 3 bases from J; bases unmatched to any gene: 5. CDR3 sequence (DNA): TGTGCCACCAGGGGGACAGGGGACACTGAAGCTTTCTTT. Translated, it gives CATRGTGDTEAFF.

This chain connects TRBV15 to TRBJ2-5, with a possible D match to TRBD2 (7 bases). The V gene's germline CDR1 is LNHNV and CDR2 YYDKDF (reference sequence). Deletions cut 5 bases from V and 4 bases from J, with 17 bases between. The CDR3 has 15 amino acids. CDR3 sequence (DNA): TGTGCCACCAGCGGGGGGGGCTCTTGGGGAGAGACCCAGTACTTC. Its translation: CATSGGGSWGETQYF.

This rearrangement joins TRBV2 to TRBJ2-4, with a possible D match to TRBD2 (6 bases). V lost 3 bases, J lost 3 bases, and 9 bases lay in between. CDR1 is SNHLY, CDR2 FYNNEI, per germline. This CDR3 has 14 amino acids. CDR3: CASSDPGGKNIQYF. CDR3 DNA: TGTGCCAGCAGTGACCCCGGGGGCAAAAACATTCAGTACTTC.

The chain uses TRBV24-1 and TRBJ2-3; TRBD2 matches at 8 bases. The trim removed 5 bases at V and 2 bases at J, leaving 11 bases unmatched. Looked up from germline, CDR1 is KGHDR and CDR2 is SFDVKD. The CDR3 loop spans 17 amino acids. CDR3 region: CATSGWGGGLSTDTQYF. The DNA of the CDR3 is TGTGCCACCAGTGGTTGGGGCGGGGGGCTCTCCACAGATACGCAGTATTTT.

This CDR3 is CASSLRGGYEQYF. CDR3 DNA sequence: TGCGCCAGCAGCTTGCGAGGGGGATACGAGCAGTACTTC. The V gene is TRBV5-1, the J gene TRBJ2-7, with TRBD1 as a possible D gene (6 bases). The CDR3 has 13 amino acids. With 1 base removed from V and 4 bases from J, the gap between germline ends came to 9 bases. Germline CDR1 reads SGHRS; CDR2 reads YFSETQ.

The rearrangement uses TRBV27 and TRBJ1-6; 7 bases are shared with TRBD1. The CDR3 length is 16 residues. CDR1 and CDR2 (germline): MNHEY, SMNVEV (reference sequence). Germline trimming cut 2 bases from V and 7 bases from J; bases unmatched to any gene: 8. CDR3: CASSLNPTGFNSPLHF. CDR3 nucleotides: TGTGCCAGCAGTTTAAACCCGACAGGGTTCAATTCACCCCTCCACTTT.

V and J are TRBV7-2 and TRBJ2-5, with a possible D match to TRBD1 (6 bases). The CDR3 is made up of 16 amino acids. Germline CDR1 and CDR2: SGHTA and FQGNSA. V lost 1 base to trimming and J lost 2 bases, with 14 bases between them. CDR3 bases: TGTGCCAGCAGCTTAGTTAATGGGGGCCTGCAAGAGACCCAGTACTTC. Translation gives CASSLVNGGLQETQYF.

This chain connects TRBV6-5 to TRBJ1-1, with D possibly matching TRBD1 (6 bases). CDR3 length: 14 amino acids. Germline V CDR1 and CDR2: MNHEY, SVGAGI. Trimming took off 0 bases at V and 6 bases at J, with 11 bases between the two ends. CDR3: CASSYSTGGSEAFF. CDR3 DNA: TGTGCCAGCAGTTACTCGACGGGGGGCTCTGAAGCTTTCTTT.

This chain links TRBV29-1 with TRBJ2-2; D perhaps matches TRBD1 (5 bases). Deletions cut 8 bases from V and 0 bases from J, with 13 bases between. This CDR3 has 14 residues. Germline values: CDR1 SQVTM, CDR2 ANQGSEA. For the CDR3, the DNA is TGCAGCACCTACAGGTCCGCGAACACCGGGGAGCTGTTTTTT. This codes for CSTYRSANTGELFF.

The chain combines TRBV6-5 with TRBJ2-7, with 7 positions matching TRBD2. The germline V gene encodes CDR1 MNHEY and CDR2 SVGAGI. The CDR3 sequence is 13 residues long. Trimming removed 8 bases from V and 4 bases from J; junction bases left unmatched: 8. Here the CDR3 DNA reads TGTGCCAGCGCTCGGGGGGTGAGGTACGAGCAGTACTTC. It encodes CASARGVRYEQYF.

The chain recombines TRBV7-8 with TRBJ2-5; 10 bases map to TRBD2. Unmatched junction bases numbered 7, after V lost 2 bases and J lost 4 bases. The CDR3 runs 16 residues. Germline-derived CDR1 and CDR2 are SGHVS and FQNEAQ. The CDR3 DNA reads TGTGCCAGCAGCTTACTAGCGGGGGCTCCGAGAGAGACCCAGTACTTC. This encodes CASSLLAGAPRETQYF.

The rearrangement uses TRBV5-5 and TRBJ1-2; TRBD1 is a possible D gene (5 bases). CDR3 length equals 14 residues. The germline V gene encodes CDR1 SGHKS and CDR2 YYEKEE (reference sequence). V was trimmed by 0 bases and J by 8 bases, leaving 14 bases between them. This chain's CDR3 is CASSLEARVGGYTF. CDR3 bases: TGTGCCAGCAGCTTGGAGGCCAGGGTAGGAGGCTACACCTTC.